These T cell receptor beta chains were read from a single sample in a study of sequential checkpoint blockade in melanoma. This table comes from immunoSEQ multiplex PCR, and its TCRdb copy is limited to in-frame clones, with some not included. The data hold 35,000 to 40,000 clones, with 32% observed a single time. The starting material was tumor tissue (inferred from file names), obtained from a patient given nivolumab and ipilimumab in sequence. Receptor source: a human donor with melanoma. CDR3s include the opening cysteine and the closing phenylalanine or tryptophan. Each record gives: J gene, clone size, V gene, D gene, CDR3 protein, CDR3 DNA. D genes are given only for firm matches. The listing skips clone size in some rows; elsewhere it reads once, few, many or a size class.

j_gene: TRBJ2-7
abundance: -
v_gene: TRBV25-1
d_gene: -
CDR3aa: CASSTHRGTEHYEQYF
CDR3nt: TGTGCCAGCAGTACACACCGGGGGACGGAACATTACGAGCAGTACTTC

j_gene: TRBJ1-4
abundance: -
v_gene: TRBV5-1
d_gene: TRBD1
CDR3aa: CASNDGTVNEKLFF
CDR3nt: TGCGCCAGCAACGACGGGACAGTAAATGAAAAACTGTTTTTT

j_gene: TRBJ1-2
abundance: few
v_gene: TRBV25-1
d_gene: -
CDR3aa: CASSQGQNYGYTF
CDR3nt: TGTGCCAGCAGTCAAGGACAGAACTATGGCTACACCTTC

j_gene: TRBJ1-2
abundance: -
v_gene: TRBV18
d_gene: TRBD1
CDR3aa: CASSPDRGSGYTF
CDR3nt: TGTGCCAGCTCTCCCGACAGGGGCAGTGGCTACACCTTC

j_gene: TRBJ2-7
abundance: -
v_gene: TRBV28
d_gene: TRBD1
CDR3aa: CASRAPPGTGGSYEQYF
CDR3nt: TGTGCCAGCAGAGCGCCCCCCGGGACAGGGGGCTCCTACGAGCAGTACTTC

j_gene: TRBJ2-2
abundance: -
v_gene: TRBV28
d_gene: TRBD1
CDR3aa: CASYITGGGELFF
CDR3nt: TGTGCCAGTTATATTACAGGGGGCGGGGAGCTGTTTTTT

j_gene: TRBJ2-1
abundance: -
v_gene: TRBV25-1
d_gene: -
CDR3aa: CASTPALGTYNEQFF
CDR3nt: TGTGCCAGCACTCCAGCCCTCGGGACCTACAATGAGCAGTTCTTC

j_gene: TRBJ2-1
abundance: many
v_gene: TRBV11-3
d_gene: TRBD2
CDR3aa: CASSLMMGGLAGNEQFF
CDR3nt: TGTGCCAGCAGCTTAATGATGGGTGGACTAGCGGGCAATGAGCAGTTCTTC

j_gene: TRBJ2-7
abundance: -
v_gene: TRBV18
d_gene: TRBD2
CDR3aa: CASSPASGGAYEQYF
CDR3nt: TGTGCCAGCTCACCAGCTAGCGGGGGGGCGTACGAGCAGTACTTC

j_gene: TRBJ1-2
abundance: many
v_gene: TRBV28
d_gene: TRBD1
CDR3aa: CASSLGQGNYGYTF
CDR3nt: TGTGCCAGCAGCCTGGGACAGGGCAACTATGGCTACACCTTC

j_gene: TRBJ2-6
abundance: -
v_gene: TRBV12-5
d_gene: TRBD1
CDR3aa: CASGYRGEISGANVLTF
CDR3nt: TGTGCTAGTGGTTACAGGGGGGAAATCTCTGGGGCCAACGTCCTGACTTTC

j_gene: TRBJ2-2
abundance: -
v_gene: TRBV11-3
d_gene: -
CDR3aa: CASSLGGREWTGELFF
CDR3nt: TGTGCCAGCAGCTTAGGAGGCCGGGAGTGGACCGGGGAGCTGTTTTTT

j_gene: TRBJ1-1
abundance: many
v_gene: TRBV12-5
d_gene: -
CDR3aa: CASTGRQTEAFF
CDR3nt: TGTGCCAGCACCGGACGTCAAACTGAAGCTTTCTTT

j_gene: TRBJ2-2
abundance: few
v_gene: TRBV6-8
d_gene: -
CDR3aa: CASSKRGTGELFF
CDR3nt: TGTGCCAGCAGTAAACGGGGCACCGGGGAGCTGTTTTTT

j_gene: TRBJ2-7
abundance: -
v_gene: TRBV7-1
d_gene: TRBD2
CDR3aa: CASSFGLAGRGEQYF
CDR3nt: TGTGCCAGCAGCTTTGGGCTAGCGGGAAGGGGCGAGCAGTACTTC

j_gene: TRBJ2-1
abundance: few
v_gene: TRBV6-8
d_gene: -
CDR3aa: CASAGDGNEQFF
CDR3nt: TGTGCCAGTGCGGGCGACGGTAATGAGCAGTTCTTC

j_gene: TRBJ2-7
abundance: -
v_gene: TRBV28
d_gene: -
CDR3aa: CASSLGEVFEQYF
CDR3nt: TGTGCCAGCAGTTTAGGGGAAGTGTTCGAGCAGTACTTC

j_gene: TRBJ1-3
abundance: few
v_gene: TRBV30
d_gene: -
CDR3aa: CAWRPPDGGSSGNTIYF
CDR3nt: TGTGCCTGGCGACCACCCGACGGGGGGAGCTCTGGAAACACCATATATTTT

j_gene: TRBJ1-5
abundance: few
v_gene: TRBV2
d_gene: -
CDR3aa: CASRVGQSSNQPQHF
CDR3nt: TGTGCCAGCAGGGTGGGCCAGTCTAGCAATCAGCCCCAGCATTTT

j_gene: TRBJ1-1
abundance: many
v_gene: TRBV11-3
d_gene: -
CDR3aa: CASSSRDKIMNTEAFF
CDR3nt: TGTGCCAGCAGCAGCCGGGACAAAATAATGAACACTGAAGCTTTCTTT

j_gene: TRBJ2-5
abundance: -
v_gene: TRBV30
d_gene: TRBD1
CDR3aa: CACPNRGDETQYF
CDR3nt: TGTGCCTGCCCTAACAGGGGAGACGAGACCCAGTACTTC

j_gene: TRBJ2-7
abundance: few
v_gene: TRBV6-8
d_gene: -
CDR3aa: CASSYSATLHYEQYF
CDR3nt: TGTGCCAGCAGTTACTCGGCGACACTTCACTACGAGCAGTACTTC

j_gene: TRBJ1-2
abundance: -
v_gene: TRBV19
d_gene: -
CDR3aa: CASSHPMGANYGYTF
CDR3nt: TGTGCCAGTAGCCACCCCATGGGGGCTAACTATGGCTACACCTTC

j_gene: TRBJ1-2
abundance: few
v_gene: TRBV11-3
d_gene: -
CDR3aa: CASSLIRGQEYGYTF
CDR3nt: TGTGCCAGCAGCTTAATCCGCGGCCAGGAGTATGGCTACACCTTC

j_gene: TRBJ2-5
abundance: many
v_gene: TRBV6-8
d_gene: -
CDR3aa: CASRWRPQETQYF
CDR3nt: TGTGCCAGCCGGTGGCGGCCACAAGAGACCCAGTACTTC

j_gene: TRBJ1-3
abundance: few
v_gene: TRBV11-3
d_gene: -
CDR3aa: CASSSHWGVSGNTIYF
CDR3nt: TGTGCCAGCAGCTCCCATTGGGGGGTCTCTGGAAACACCATATATTTT